Below are 2 T cell receptor beta chains sequenced from a single sample in a study of blood T cell repertoires in COVID-19. Some clones are missing from TCRdb's copy, which holds only in-frame ones; the method was immunoSEQ multiplex PCR. Of a few hundred thousand clones in the sample, roughly 88% were seen once. The sample was peripheral blood. These receptor sequences come from a woman aged 45-60 years with COVID-19, enrolled during active disease.

The chain recombines TRBV30 with TRBJ2-7; the D gene is possibly TRBD1 (5 bases). The CDR3 spans 15 residues. Trimming removed 5 bases at V and 4 bases at J, with 21 bases between. Germline assignment: CDR1 GTSNPN and CDR2 SVGIG (reference sequence). The CDR3 loop is CAWGLGWGMGYEQYF. The CDR3 DNA is TGTGCCTGGGGCCTCGGGTGGGGCATGGGATACGAGCAGTACTTC.

V and J are TRBV15 and TRBJ2-3; 9 bases agree with TRBD1. Germline V lookup: CDR1 LNHNV, CDR2 YYDKDF (reference sequence). The trim removed 4 bases at V and 11 bases at J, leaving 4 bases unmatched. The CDR3 totals 12 residues. The CDR3 here is CATSTPGQGQYF. The CDR3, as DNA: TGTGCCACCAGCACCCCGGGACAGGGGCAGTATTTT.